Below, one T cell receptor beta chain is given with its context. This clonotype appeared a few times. This receptor's antigen is unknown. No base quality information exists; no much larger clone differs at one position. This specimen comes from a study of T cells after yellow fever vaccination (dated by TCRdb to between 2017 and 2020). About the study as a whole: The SMART-Seq v4 Ultra Low Input RNA kit was used to prepare libraries from fractions with low cell numbers. Bulk PBMC replicates and cell subsets were isolated from blood drawn at multiple timepoints before and after both primary and secondary immunization. Two healthy male donors, one aged 18 to 30 and one aged 30 to 40 years, made up the cohort. To track T-cell clones before and after primary and booster YFV17D yellow fever vaccination, bulk TCR alpha and beta repertoires were sequenced longitudinally. The paper's findings and limits, for the study overall: Only two donors were included in the study, so the extent to which the findings can be generalized is limited. The secondary T-cell response was found to be weaker but faster than the primary response, with a peak reached on day 5 rather than on day 15. A small fraction of clonotypes appeared in both the CD4 and CD8 compartments, likely as a result of convergent recombination. Most clones expanded after primary vaccination (96% of CD4 and around 89% of CD8) were re-detected after the booster, suggesting that broad memory maintenance occurred. Because abundant contaminating clonotypes from the bulk population could be contained in FACS-sorted repertoires, computational filtering was required.

This specimen's treatment or condition label, per the study, means: live attenuated yellow fever vaccine strain. PBMCs were isolated from peripheral blood using a standard Ficoll-Paque protocol. Dynabeads CD4 and CD8 positive selection kits were used to isolate CD4 and CD8 T-cell fractions. TriZol was used to extract RNA from bulk PBMCs, CD4 and CD8 fractions, and dextramer-positive and dextramer-negative fractions. Synthesis of TCR cDNA relied on 5'RACE template switching, a step that introduced a universal primer site along with unique molecular identifiers. Priming for cDNA synthesis came from both the TCR alpha and TCR beta constant segments. Library amplification involved two PCR steps, and the second step added sample barcodes and sequencing adapters. Sequencing of the libraries was done on either Illumina HiSeq 2500 (2x100 bp) or NovaSeq (2x150 bp). The study's own analysis went as follows. Reads were demultiplexed and collapsed into UMI consensus sequences with MIGEC, and V(D)J alignment was performed with MiXCR. Using edgeR on replicate PBMC samples, clonotypes were called vaccine-responding if FDR was below 0.01 and the log2 fold change was above 5 up to day 15. Each bulk clonotype received a CD4 or CD8 identity based on whether the sequenced CD4 or CD8 repertoire contained that clonotype at higher abundance. TCRdb reanalyzed the raw reads on its own, using fastp at Q25 for trimming and MiXCR for clone calling, and kept in-frame beta chains. A single entry per CDR3 protein holds the most common genes and DNA from its merged rows. Here the V and J calls rest on TCRdb's processing, not on the authors' analysis. The sample has 150,000 to 200,000 distinct CDR3 sequences on record, 6.5% to 8.5% of them singletons. The ten largest clones take up roughly 2.5% of the sample.

This sample comprised CD4+ T cells sorted from PBMCs, obtained around 5 days after the first yellow fever vaccination. The receptor's source is a man in his late teens or twenties who received the YFV17D yellow fever vaccine.

The sequence in DNA is TGTGCCAGCAGCGAAACTAGGGATGTCTATTCGAGAGGCTACACCTTC. Translated, it gives CASSETRDVYSRGYTF. The chain employs TRBV28 and TRBJ1-2; a confident D gene designation cannot be given. CDR3 length: 16 amino acids, cysteine to phenylalanine. Only the CDR3 portion is preserved as DNA: 48 bases, with reading frame beginning at the first base. CDR1 and CDR2 are read off the germline V gene as MDHEN and SYDVKM. The V end loses 6 bases and the J end loses 8 bases, and a stretch of 25 bases separates them.